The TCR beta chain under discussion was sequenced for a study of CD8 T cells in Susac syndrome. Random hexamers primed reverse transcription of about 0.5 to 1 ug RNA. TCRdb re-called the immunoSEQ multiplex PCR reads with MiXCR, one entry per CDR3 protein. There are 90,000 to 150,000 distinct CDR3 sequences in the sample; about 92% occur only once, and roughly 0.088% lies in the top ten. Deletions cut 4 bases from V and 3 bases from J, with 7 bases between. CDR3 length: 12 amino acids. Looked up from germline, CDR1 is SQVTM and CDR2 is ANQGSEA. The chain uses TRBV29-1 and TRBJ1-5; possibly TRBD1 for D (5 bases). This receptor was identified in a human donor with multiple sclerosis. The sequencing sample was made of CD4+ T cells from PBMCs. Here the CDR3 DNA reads TGCAGCGTTGGGGGGGTCAATCAGCCCCAGCATTTT. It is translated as CSVGGVNQPQHF.